The 30 T cell receptor beta chains given below trace back to one sample, sequenced in a study of T-cell reconstitution after alpha-beta-depleted transplantation in children. The TCRbeta library was prepared with unique molecular identifiers. TCRdb independently ran MiXCR on the PCR reads; one entry per CDR3 protein. The table records some 640,000 distinct CDR3 sequences, 16% of them present only once. The starting material was PBMCs from the stem cell graft donor, obtained from the stem cell graft. The receptors were gathered from a human donor who donated a stem cell graft to a child with acute myeloid leukemia.

This clonotype has just a few counts. V is TRBV5-1 and J is TRBJ1-1, with 8 bases matching TRBD1. Germline-derived CDR1 and CDR2 are SGHRS and YFSETQ. V shed 5 bases, J shed 8 bases, and the junction held 8 bases outside the gene matches. The CDR3 spans 13 residues. The CDR3 loop reads CASRRQGSEEAFF. The CDR3 nucleotides are TGCGCCAGCAGGAGACAGGGGAGTGAGGAAGCTTTCTTT.

This clonotype occurred many times. V gene TRBV6-2 or TRBV6-3 combines with J gene TRBJ2-7, with 12 bases lining up with TRBD1. Germline loops: CDR1 MNHEY, CDR2 SVGEGT. There are 16 residues in the CDR3. J gave up 6 bases and V 0 bases, and 6 bases lay outside the gene matches. This CDR3 reads CASSYSGQGAAAEQYF. CDR3 DNA sequence: TGTGCCAGCAGTTACTCGGGACAGGGGGCGGCCGCCGAGCAGTACTTC.

This clonotype was seen at least ten times. This rearrangement joins TRBV20-1 to TRBJ1-1; D might be TRBD1 (5 bases). CDR1 and CDR2 from the germline V gene are DFQATT and SNEGSKA (reference sequence). V gave up 7 bases and J gave up 4 bases, with 13 bases separating them. This CDR3 region has 12 residues. CDR3 loop: CSGGGLGTEAFF. DNA of the CDR3: TGCAGTGGTGGGGGTCTCGGCACTGAAGCTTTCTTT.

This sequence joins TRBV20-1 and TRBJ1-1, with D perhaps matching TRBD1 (6 bases). This CDR3 region has 14 residues. CDR1 and CDR2 from the germline V gene are DFQATT and SNEGSKA (reference sequence). The ends were cut back, 3 bases at V and 0 bases at J, with 11 bases in the middle. CDR3 DNA sequence: TGCAGTGCTAGCGGGACACAGGTGAACACTGAAGCTTTCTTT. Translating it yields CSASGTQVNTEAFF.

The chain links TRBV12-3 or TRBV12-4 to TRBJ2-7; TRBD1 agrees at 10 bases. Trimming removed 5 bases from V and 2 bases from J; junction bases left unmatched: 3. The CDR3 sequence is 14 residues long. CDR3 in amino acids: CASSQTGGPYEQYF. In DNA form, the CDR3 reads TGTGCCAGCAGTCAGACAGGGGGCCCCTACGAGCAGTACTTC.

This clonotype was seen only a few times. This chain connects TRBV20-1 to TRBJ2-1, with 11 bases fitting TRBD2. Germline V gene lookup returns CDR1 DFQATT and CDR2 SNEGSKA (reference sequence). V lost 6 bases and J lost 3; bases outside the gene matches: 4. This CDR3 has 14 residues. CDR3 protein: CSALAGGSYNEQFF. In DNA form, the CDR3 reads TGCAGTGCCTTAGCGGGGGGGAGCTACAATGAGCAGTTCTTC.

This clonotype was counted many times. The rearrangement uses TRBV20-1 and TRBJ2-3; 8 bases align to TRBD2. Germline CDR1 DFQATT, CDR2 SNEGSKA (reference sequence). The CDR3 consists of 13 residues. The ends lost 6 bases at V and 7 bases at J; junction bases unmatched: 9. DNA of the CDR3: TGCAGTGCGCGTCTCCGGGGGGGTAATACGCAGTATTTT. Protein product: CSARLRGGNTQYF.

This clonotype was observed at least ten times. The genes are TRBV27 and TRBJ2-1; 12 nucleotides match TRBD2. Germline lookup yields CDR1 MNHEY and CDR2 SMNVEV (reference sequence). Trimming at V came to 4 bases and at J to 7 bases, leaving 11 bases not matched to a gene. This CDR3 is 17 amino acids long. The CDR3 nucleotides are TGTGCCAGCAGTTCTAGCGGGGGGGCAACGGATTGGAATGAGCAGTTCTTC. Amino acids: CASSSSGGATDWNEQFF.

This clonotype was seen a handful of times. The rearrangement links TRBV6-5 to TRBJ2-2, with D unclear. The CDR3 spans 11 residues. In germline, CDR1 is MNHEY, CDR2 SVGAGI. V lost 11 bases, J lost 6 bases, and 10 bases lay in between. CDR3 nucleotide sequence: TGTGCCTCTGAAAGGGCCGGGGAGCTGTTTTTT. Translation gives CASERAGELFF.

This clonotype has more than one count but fewer than ten. The chain links TRBV7-9 to TRBJ2-1; 8 nucleotides agree with TRBD1. Unmatched junction bases numbered 7, after V lost 5 bases and J lost 7 bases. Germline V lookup: CDR1 SEHNR, CDR2 FQNEAQ (reference sequence). CDR3 length: 14 amino acids. The CDR3 region is CASSRWTGRNEQFF. Here the CDR3 DNA reads TGTGCCAGCAGCCGTTGGACAGGGAGAAATGAGCAGTTCTTC.

This clonotype was found many times. The V call is TRBV7-2, the J call TRBJ2-4; TRBD2 matches 7 bases. This CDR3 spans 15 amino acids. Trimming took 1 base from V and 9 from J; bases not matched to a gene: 9. Germline V gene lookup returns CDR1 SGHTA and CDR2 FQGNSA. The DNA of the CDR3 is TGTGCCAGCAGCTTAGTTCGGGGGGTGCAGAGCATTCAGTACTTC. This encodes CASSLVRGVQSIQYF.

CDR3 in DNA: TGTGCCAGCAGCCACACGGGACTATTTCGCAGGGATACGCAGTATTTT. Its translation is CASSHTGLFRRDTQYF. This rearrangement joins TRBV14 to TRBJ2-3; 7 bases align to TRBD2. The CDR3 length is 16 residues. Germline loops: CDR1 SGHDN, CDR2 FVKESK. Trimming at V came to 3 bases and at J to 6 bases, leaving 12 bases not matched to a gene.

This clonotype came up many times. CDR3 DNA: TGTGCCAGCAGCTCGGGGGGGGACGCTTTCTTT. Its protein product is CASSSGGDAFF. The chain links TRBV12-3 or TRBV12-4 to TRBJ1-1, with D maybe TRBD1 (5 bases). Trimming removed 6 bases at V and 11 bases at J, with 13 bases between. This CDR3 contains 11 residues.

The sample holds a few counts of this clonotype. This chain connects TRBV5-1 to TRBJ1-1; possibly TRBD1 for D (6 bases). V dropped 4 bases and J dropped 0 bases, with 13 bases sitting between them. Germline V CDR1 and CDR2: SGHRS, YFSETQ. The CDR3 runs 15 residues. The CDR3 region is CASSPRDMVNTEAFF. CDR3 in DNA: TGCGCCAGCAGCCCCCGGGACATGGTGAACACTGAAGCTTTCTTT.

This clonotype came up many times. This sequence joins TRBV6-4 and TRBJ1-1; 7 nucleotides match TRBD1. V shed 1 base and J 7 bases; nucleotides not matched to a gene: 3. Germline CDR1 reads MRHNA; CDR2 reads SNTAGT. The CDR3 totals 13 residues. CDR3 amino acids: CASSDLRGHEAFF. The CDR3 DNA is TGTGCCAGCAGTGACTTAAGGGGGCATGAAGCTTTCTTT.

The chain carries TRBV25-1 and TRBJ1-1, with D unresolved. Per the germline V gene, CDR1 is MGHDK and CDR2 is SYGVNS. V lost 0 bases and J 11 bases, leaving 10 bases between the germline ends. The CDR3 is made up of 12 amino acids. The CDR3 bases are TGTGCCAGCAGTGAATATAACGGTGACGCTTTCTTT. Translated, it gives CASSEYNGDAFF. Looking up the rest from reference TRBV25-1 and TRBJ1-1 gives the full variable domain: EADIYQTPRYLVIGTGKKITLECSQTMGHDKMYWYQQDPGMELHLIHYSYGVNSTEKGDLSSESTVSRIRTEHFPLTLESARPSHTSQYLCASSEYNGDAFFGQGTRLTVV.

In this sample, this clonotype turned up many times. The gene calls are TRBV10-3 and TRBJ2-4; 10 bases agree with TRBD1. The CDR3 is made up of 14 amino acids. V was clipped by 2 bases and J by 5 bases; unmatched bases: 0. Germline-derived CDR1 and CDR2 are ENHRY and SYGVKD. The CDR3, as DNA: TGTGCCATCAGTGAGGGGACAGGGGAAAACATTCAGTACTTC. Translation gives CAISEGTGENIQYF.

The V and J genes are TRBV28 and TRBJ1-3; D is possibly TRBD1 (5 bases). CDR1 is MDHEN and CDR2 is SYDVKM in the germline V gene. Trimming stripped 4 bases from V and 1 base from J, with 14 bases between. This CDR3 is 16 amino acids long. CDR3 sequence (DNA): TGTGCCAGCAGTTCCCTTGGGGACGGGTCTGGAAACACCATATATTTT. Its protein product is CASSSLGDGSGNTIYF.

The chain employs TRBV7-9 and TRBJ1-5; 9 bases align to TRBD1. J lost 1 base, V lost 5 bases, and 9 bases had no gene match. Germline lookup yields CDR1 SEHNR and CDR2 FQNEAQ (reference sequence). This CDR3 has 17 amino acids. The CDR3 is CASSKGQGVISNQPQHF. The CDR3 DNA follows: TGTGCCAGCAGCAAGGGACAGGGAGTAATCAGCAATCAGCCCCAGCATTTT.

This clonotype was picked up a small number of times. V gene TRBV10-3 combines with J gene TRBJ1-1, with 8 bases lining up with TRBD1. V shed 6 bases, J shed 0 bases, and the junction held 9 bases outside the gene matches. From germline, CDR1 is ENHRY and CDR2 SYGVKD. The CDR3 contains 16 residues. The CDR3 DNA is TGTGCCATCAGGGACAACAGGGGGTATATGAACACTGAAGCTTTCTTT. Encoded protein: CAIRDNRGYMNTEAFF.

This clonotype was detected ten times or more. This rearrangement joins TRBV7-2 to TRBJ2-5, with TRBD1 as a possible D gene (6 bases). V lost 3 bases and J lost 5, with 13 bases in between. The CDR3 is 14 residues long. In germline, CDR1 is SGHTA, CDR2 FQGNSA. CDR3: CASSFLSGEETQYF. DNA of the CDR3: TGTGCCAGCAGCTTCCTTTCAGGGGAGGAGACCCAGTACTTC.

Only a few counts were recorded for this clonotype. V gene TRBV5-1 combines with J gene TRBJ1-2, with 7 nucleotides matching TRBD1. Germline V CDR1 and CDR2: SGHRS, YFSETQ. CDR3 length equals 14 residues. The V segment lost 4 bases and the J segment 5 bases; nucleotides outside the gene matches: 8. CDR3 residues: CASSRDRIRYGYTF. The CDR3 DNA sequence: TGCGCCAGCAGCAGGGACAGAATAAGATATGGCTACACCTTC.

The V and J genes are TRBV10-2 and TRBJ1-5; possibly TRBD1 for D (5 bases). This CDR3 contains 17 residues. Deletions cut 6 bases from V and 4 bases from J, with 22 bases between. CDR1 is WSHSY and CDR2 is SAAADI in the germline V gene. The DNA of the CDR3 is TGCGCCAGCAGCGGGGGAGAGGATAGAGTAGGAAATCAGCCCCAGCATTTT. Residues: CASSGGEDRVGNQPQHF.

V and J are TRBV4-1 and TRBJ2-1; 10 bases are shared with TRBD1. CDR1 is MGHRA and CDR2 is YSYEKL in the germline V gene. V shed 2 bases, J shed 7 bases, and the junction held 5 bases outside the gene matches. The CDR3 is made up of 15 amino acids. The CDR3 here is CASSQYDRGQNEQFF. The DNA for the CDR3 is TGCGCCAGCAGCCAATATGACAGGGGGCAAAATGAGCAGTTCTTC.

V usage is TRBV4-1 and J usage is TRBJ2-2; TRBD1 is a possible D gene (5 bases). The germline gives CDR1 MGHRA, CDR2 YSYEKL. Trimming shortened V by 5 bases and J by 3 bases, and 16 bases separated the two germline ends. The CDR3 contains 16 residues. Here the CDR3 DNA reads TGCGCCAGCAGCTATTTTTTAATAGGGGACACCGGGGAGCTGTTTTTT. Protein: CASSYFLIGDTGELFF.

A few counts support this clonotype. The CDR3, as DNA: TGTGCCAGCAGCTTAAGGGCGTCTGGGGCCAACGTCCTGACTTTC. Amino acids: CASSLRASGANVLTF. The gene calls are TRBV7-2 and TRBJ2-6; D is uncertain. This CDR3 comprises 15 residues. CDR1 is SGHTA, CDR2 FQGNSA, per germline. Trimming left V 2 bases short and J 1 base short, with 6 bases between.

DNA for the CDR3: TGTGCCAGCAGTTTCGTTGGGGCAGCACTTAGCACAGATACGCAGTATTTT. This encodes CASSFVGAALSTDTQYF. This chain connects TRBV12-3 or TRBV12-4 to TRBJ2-3; D is possibly TRBD1 (5 bases). The CDR3 is 17 residues long. Trimming pared 3 bases from V and 0 bases from J, leaving 16 bases between.

This clonotype occurred many times. CDR3 region: CATSDLNRGNEQFF. CDR3 DNA sequence: TGTGCCACCAGTGATTTGAACAGGGGTAATGAGCAGTTCTTC. The chain carries TRBV24-1 and TRBJ2-1; 7 positions agree with TRBD1. Trimming removed 0 bases from V and 7 bases from J; junction bases left unmatched: 2. Germline V lookup: CDR1 KGHDR, CDR2 SFDVKD. The CDR3 contains 14 residues.

This clonotype has ten or more counts. The genes are TRBV20-1 and TRBJ1-2; TRBD1 matches at 9 bases. Germline V gene data show CDR1 as DFQATT and CDR2 as SNEGSKA (reference sequence). Trimming at V came to 3 bases and at J to 4 bases, leaving 6 bases not matched to a gene. The CDR3 is 14 amino acids. DNA of the CDR3: TGCAGTGCTAGCTTACAGGGGGCAAGCTATGGCTACACCTTC. This gives the protein CSASLQGASYGYTF.

The chain is built from TRBV5-6 and TRBJ2-7; no clear D gene. Germline values: CDR1 SGHDT, CDR2 YYEEEE. The V end was cut by 3 bases, the J end by 1 base, with 11 bases between. The CDR3 consists of 14 residues. The CDR3 loop reads CASSYLTLSYEQYF. The CDR3 DNA is TGTGCCAGCAGCTACCTAACATTGTCCTACGAGCAGTACTTC.